This note documents a single T cell receptor (beta chain) sequence. What it recognizes is unknown. These data are taken from a study of neoadjuvant anti-PD-1 for oral cavity cancer. Findings and caveats of the study: Higher pretreatment Treg/Th17 ratios tracked higher pretreatment blood clonality. Each response group had just three patients in TCR analyses.

CDR1 and CDR2 (germline): LGHNA, YNFKEQ. This CDR3 region has 16 residues. The junction had 5 bases not matched to a gene; V was cut back by 0 bases and J by 2 bases. These newly diagnosed stage II-IVA oral cavity squamous cell carcinoma patients had no prior systemic or radiation treatment. Only in-frame clones appear in the TCRdb table, and some are missing; sequencing was by immunoSEQ multiplex PCR. The sample records around 18,000 clones, around 72% being singletons. The input for sequencing was PBMCs, taken before nivolumab (anti-PD-1) treatment. This chain joins TRBV4-2 and TRBJ2-3; TRBD1 matches at 7 bases. The source of this sequence is a person between 35 and 79 years old with oral cavity squamous cell carcinoma. This CDR3 reads CASSQDFQGVTDTQYF. The CDR3 DNA follows: TGTGCCAGCAGCCAAGATTTCCAGGGGGTCACAGATACGCAGTATTTT.